One sample yielded the 30 T cell receptor beta chains listed below, sequenced in a study of CD8+ T cells in alopecia areata. cDNA prepared by RNA extraction and subsequent reverse transcription served as the template for sequencing. Produced via immunoSEQ multiplex PCR; TCRdb's table is partial and in-frame only. The sample lists about 270,000 clones, about 62% occurring once. Sample treatment: oral pan-JAK inhibitor, 5-10 mg twice daily. The sample in question was CD4+ T cells sorted from blood, obtained at week 52, from a patient treated with tofacitinib. The origin of the receptors is a human donor with alopecia areata.

V gene TRBV5-6 combines with J gene TRBJ2-7; D may be TRBD2 (5 bases). Germline CDR1 and CDR2: SGHDT and YYEEEE. The CDR3 has 15 residues. With 4 bases removed from V and 7 bases from J, the gap between germline ends came to 21 bases. The DNA of the CDR3 is TGTGCCAGCAGCAGTGGACTCCTAGGAGGTCGAGAGCAGTACTTC. This encodes CASSSGLLGGREQYF.

The chain joins TRBV30 to TRBJ2-3, with D uncertain. V was clipped by 3 bases and J by 4 bases, with 14 bases between them. The germline V gene has CDR1 GTSNPN and CDR2 SVGIG (reference sequence). This CDR3 has 14 amino acids. The CDR3 DNA sequence: TGTGCCTGGAGGGTACCCGGGTCTCCAGATACGCAGTATTTT. This translates into CAWRVPGSPDTQYF.

In its sample, this clone was seen a few times. V gene TRBV11-3 combines with J gene TRBJ2-1, with D perhaps TRBD1 (6 bases). The CDR3 extends over 16 amino acids. The germline V gene has CDR1 SGHNT and CDR2 YENEEA. Trimming took off 0 bases at V and 0 bases at J, with 9 bases between the two ends. CDR3: CASSLEGGSSYNEQFF. Written as DNA, the CDR3 is TGTGCCAGCAGCTTAGAAGGGGGTAGCTCCTACAATGAGCAGTTCTTC.

The chain recombines TRBV4-1 with TRBJ2-2, with unresolved D. The CDR3 is 17 residues long. Germline CDR1 MGHRA, CDR2 YSYEKL. Trimming left V 0 bases short and J 4 bases short, with 15 bases between. The CDR3 DNA is TGCGCCAGCAGCCAAGATGGAATCCCCAACTTCACCGGGGAGCTGTTTTTT. Translation: CASSQDGIPNFTGELFF.

This chain connects TRBV5-6 to TRBJ2-1; 9 bases are shared with TRBD1. This CDR3 is built from 14 residues. The germline V gene has CDR1 SGHDT and CDR2 YYEEEE. The junction had 5 bases not matched to a gene; V was cut back by 7 bases and J by 3 bases. The CDR3 loop is CASSGTGRYNEQFF. CDR3 DNA sequence: TGTGCCAGCTCCGGGACAGGGCGCTACAATGAGCAGTTCTTC.

The chain is built from TRBV11-2 and TRBJ2-5; 8 nucleotides agree with TRBD2. The CDR3 is 18 residues long. Trimming took 2 bases from V and 0 from J; bases not matched to a gene: 11. Looked up from germline, CDR1 is SGHAT and CDR2 is FQNNGV. For the CDR3, the DNA is TGTGCCAGCAGCTTACACCCCTCGGAGCGGGGGTACCAAGAGACCCAGTACTTC. Its translation is CASSLHPSERGYQETQYF. The full variable domain, rest sourced from reference TRBV11-2 and TRBJ2-5, is EAGVAQSPRYKIIEKRQSVAFWCNPISGHATLYWYQQILGQGPKLLIQFQNNGVVDDSQLPKDRFSAERLKGVDSTLKIQPAKLEDSAVYLCASSLHPSERGYQETQYFGPGTRLLVL.

The chain combines TRBV29-1 with TRBJ1-1; D is unclear. The CDR3 is 13 amino acids. Germline assignment: CDR1 SQVTM and CDR2 ANQGSEA. The germline V and J ends were trimmed by 7 bases and 3 bases, with 15 bases remaining between them. CDR3: CSASTHGHTEAFF. CDR3 sequence (DNA): TGCAGCGCCTCTACCCACGGTCACACTGAAGCTTTCTTT.

This clone was observed a few times. The V call is TRBV19, the J call TRBJ1-5, with TRBD1 as a possible D gene (5 bases). The CDR3 runs to 15 residues. The V gene lost 6 bases and the J gene lost 2 bases, with 14 bases spanning the gap. Germline CDR1 LNHDA, CDR2 SQIVND (reference sequence). The CDR3 nucleotides are TGTGCCAGTAGCGGGGGACCGGCTGGCAATCAGCCCCAGCATTTT. Its translation: CASSGGPAGNQPQHF.

The chain employs TRBV29-1 and TRBJ2-7, with D maybe TRBD1 (6 bases). Germline assignment: CDR1 SQVTM and CDR2 ANQGSEA. This CDR3 has 14 amino acids. V was trimmed by 3 bases and J by 3 bases, leaving 15 bases between them. CDR3 coding DNA: TGCAGCGTTGATTTTACAGGGATAGGCTACGAGCAGTACTTC. Protein: CSVDFTGIGYEQYF.

The chain is built from TRBV2 and TRBJ2-1, with D possibly being TRBD2 (6 bases). The germline V gene has CDR1 SNHLY and CDR2 FYNNEI. V was shortened by 7 bases and J by 7 bases, with 17 bases between the two germline ends. The CDR3 is 14 amino acids. CDR3 in amino acids: CASTPGWGENEQFF. The CDR3 DNA reads as TGTGCCAGCACCCCAGGGTGGGGGGAAAATGAGCAGTTCTTC.

This chain uses TRBV30 with TRBJ1-1; D is ambiguous. Deletions cut 2 bases from V and 1 base from J, with 5 bases between. CDR1 and CDR2 (germline): GTSNPN, SVGIG (reference sequence). The length of the CDR3 is 12 residues. DNA of the CDR3: TGTGCCTGGAGTCCCGGGAACACTGAAGCTTTCTTT. Protein product: CAWSPGNTEAFF.

The CDR3 is CASSWDLYQETQYF. As DNA, the CDR3 is TGCGCCAGCAGCTGGGACTTGTACCAAGAGACCCAGTACTTC. The rearrangement uses TRBV5-1 and TRBJ2-5; D is perhaps TRBD2 (6 bases). Germline CDR1 and CDR2: SGHRS and YFSETQ. The CDR3 contains 14 residues. With 3 bases removed from V and 0 bases from J, the gap between germline ends came to 9 bases.

This chain joins TRBV30 and TRBJ1-2; D perhaps matches TRBD1 (5 bases). V was trimmed by 0 bases and J by 8 bases, leaving 10 bases between them. CDR3 length equals 12 residues. CDR1 GTSNPN and CDR2 SVGIG come from the germline V gene (reference sequence). CDR3 residues: CAWSVRTRGYTF. The CDR3 nucleotides are TGTGCCTGGAGTGTAAGGACACGAGGCTACACCTTC.

The CDR3 protein is CAASGGETQYF. Written as DNA, the CDR3 is TGTGCCGCCAGCGGGGGCGAGACCCAGTACTTC. This chain uses TRBV6-1 with TRBJ2-5; 8 bases match TRBD2. The J segment lost 5 bases and the V segment lost 11 bases, leaving 4 bases of the junction unmatched. The CDR3 is made up of 11 amino acids. Germline CDR1 MNHNS, CDR2 SASEGT.

CDR3 sequence (DNA): TGTGCCAGCAGCGCCGCCGGGGATACGCAGTATTTT. Translation: CASSAAGDTQYF. J is TRBJ2-3 and V is TRBV7-8; D gene unclear. The germline V and J ends were trimmed by 5 bases and 6 bases, with 9 bases remaining between them. The CDR3 contains 12 residues. The germline gives CDR1 SGHVS, CDR2 FQNEAQ.

This rearrangement joins TRBV30 to TRBJ2-3; 7 bases align to TRBD1. V was clipped by 7 bases and J by 5 bases; unmatched bases: 15. Germline CDR1 is GTSNPN and CDR2 is SVGIG (reference sequence). This CDR3 comprises 15 residues. The CDR3: CASSPTGATGDTQYF. CDR3 coding DNA: TGTGCCTCGTCCCCCACAGGGGCCACCGGAGATACGCAGTATTTT.

V gene TRBV5-1 combines with J gene TRBJ1-2; no clear D gene. The CDR3 covers 13 residues. Per the germline V gene, CDR1 is SGHRS and CDR2 is YFSETQ. Trimming left V 0 bases short and J 2 bases short, with 5 bases between. The CDR3: CASSLEQNYGYTF. In nucleotides, the CDR3 is TGCGCCAGCAGCTTGGAACAGAACTATGGCTACACCTTC.

This clone has only a few counts. The gene calls are TRBV13 and TRBJ2-1; no definite D call. This CDR3 contains 14 residues. From germline, CDR1 is PRHDT and CDR2 FYEKMQ (reference sequence). The V and J ends lost 5 bases and 4 bases respectively, with 12 bases between them. The CDR3 sequence is CASSQRWPYNEQFF. The CDR3 DNA is TGTGCCAGCAGCCAGAGGTGGCCTTACAATGAGCAGTTCTTC. The whole variable domain, filled in from reference TRBV13 and TRBJ2-1, reads AAGVIQSPRHLIKEKRETATLKCYPIPRHDTVYWYQQGPGQDPQFLISFYEKMQSDKGSIPDRFSAQQFSDYHSELNMSSLELGDSALYFCASSQRWPYNEQFFGPGTRLTVL.

This clone occurred a few times. The chain joins TRBV30 to TRBJ2-1; D perhaps matches TRBD2 (6 bases). CDR3 size: 12 residues. Germline CDR1 and CDR2: GTSNPN and SVGIG (reference sequence). Trimming stripped 3 bases from V and 8 bases from J, with 11 bases between. The CDR3 reads CAWSGTLDEQFF. The CDR3 DNA is TGTGCCTGGAGCGGGACTTTGGATGAGCAGTTCTTC.

The V gene is TRBV7-9, the J gene TRBJ1-6; 9 positions agree with TRBD1. Germline-derived CDR1 and CDR2 are SEHNR and FQNEAQ (reference sequence). There are 17 residues in the CDR3. V trimming: 6 bases; J trimming: 8 bases; junction bases outside the gene matches: 14. CDR3 coding DNA: TGTGCCAGCAGACCCACGGCCGGGACAGGGACGTATTCACCCCTCCACTTT. Its translation is CASRPTAGTGTYSPLHF.

The V call is TRBV6-1, the J call TRBJ2-5, with TRBD1 matching over 8 bases. The germline V gene encodes CDR1 MNHNS and CDR2 SASEGT. J gave up 5 bases and V 6 bases, and 8 bases lay outside the gene matches. This CDR3 contains 14 residues. CDR3 sequence: CASRDQGARETQYF. DNA for the CDR3: TGTGCCAGCAGAGATCAGGGGGCTCGGGAGACCCAGTACTTC.

V and J are TRBV29-1 and TRBJ2-3, with 7 bases identical to TRBD1. Germline-derived CDR1 and CDR2 are SQVTM and ANQGSEA. The V segment lost 7 bases and the J segment 6 bases; nucleotides outside the gene matches: 10. CDR3 length: 13 amino acids. CDR3 in amino acids: CSAKGASRDTQYF. CDR3 nucleotides: TGCAGCGCCAAGGGGGCCAGCAGGGATACGCAGTATTTT.

V usage is TRBV5-1 and J usage is TRBJ2-4; TRBD1 or TRBD2 may be the D gene (5 bases each). Trimming took off 1 base at V and 1 base at J, with 15 bases between the two ends. This CDR3 has 17 amino acids. Germline CDR1 reads SGHRS; CDR2 reads YFSETQ. The CDR3 reads CASSLSMGDGAKNIQYF. CDR3 in DNA: TGCGCCAGCAGCTTGTCTATGGGGGATGGTGCCAAAAACATTCAGTACTTC.

The chain has TRBV6-4 and TRBJ2-3, with D hard to call. Between the trimmed V and J ends, which lost 2 bases and 4 bases, there was a span of 7 bases. Per the germline V gene, CDR1 is MRHNA and CDR2 is SNTAGT. There are 13 residues in the CDR3. The CDR3 here is CASSDQFADTQYF. The CDR3 DNA reads TGTGCCAGCAGTGACCAGTTTGCAGATACGCAGTATTTT.

The chain recombines TRBV5-1 with TRBJ2-7, with a weak D call TRBD2 (5 bases). V lost 4 bases and J lost 0, with 11 bases in between. Germline V gives CDR1 SGHRS, CDR2 YFSETQ. CDR3 length: 14 amino acids. The chain's CDR3 is CASSPSGSSYEQYF. Written as DNA, the CDR3 is TGCGCCAGCAGCCCCAGCGGCAGCTCCTACGAGCAGTACTTC.

The J gene is TRBJ2-3, the V gene TRBV5-1; 9 bases are shared with TRBD1. Germline V gene lookup returns CDR1 SGHRS and CDR2 YFSETQ. The V gene end was trimmed by 8 bases and the J gene end by 3 bases; junction bases not matched to a gene: 7. This CDR3 region has 14 residues. For the CDR3, the DNA is TGCGCCAGTTCCACGACAGGGGGGACAGATACGCAGTATTTT. Protein sequence: CASSTTGGTDTQYF. The whole variable domain, filled in from reference TRBV5-1 and TRBJ2-3, reads KAGVTQTPRYLIKTRGQQVTLSCSPISGHRSVSWYQQTPGQGLQFLFEYFSETQRNKGNFPGRFSGRQFSNSRSEMNVSTLELGDSALYLCASSTTGGTDTQYFGPGTRLTVL.

V and J are TRBV5-6 and TRBJ1-5; unclear D gene. CDR1 SGHDT and CDR2 YYEEEE come from the germline V gene. V was clipped by 1 base and J by 0 bases, with 8 bases between them. The CDR3 has 15 residues. The CDR3 DNA follows: TGTGCCAGCAGCTTGCAGTCGGTTAGCAATCAGCCCCAGCATTTT. Translation: CASSLQSVSNQPQHF. The full variable domain, with the rest looked up from reference TRBV5-6 and TRBJ1-5, is DAGVTQSPTHLIKTRGQQVTLRCSPKSGHDTVSWYQQALGQGPQFIFQYYEEEERQRGNFPDRFSGHQFPNYSSELNVNALLLGDSALYLCASSLQSVSNQPQHFGDGTRLSIL.

This clone was counted a few times. The chain's CDR3 is CAWSYGGKVNEQYF. CDR3 bases: TGTGCCTGGAGTTATGGAGGGAAGGTCAACGAGCAGTACTTC. This chain uses TRBV30 with TRBJ2-7; tentatively, D is TRBD2 (6 bases). Germline-derived CDR1 and CDR2 are GTSNPN and SVGIG (reference sequence). The germline V and J ends were trimmed by 2 bases and 5 bases, with 16 bases remaining between them. The CDR3 length is 14 residues.

This clone was counted a few times. The chain has TRBV2 and TRBJ1-6; D ambiguous. The germline CDR1 and CDR2 sequences are SNHLY and FYNNEI. The CDR3 consists of 13 residues. V lost 10 bases and J lost 3, with 10 bases in between. DNA for the CDR3: TGTGCCATTTGCCGGGACTATAATTCACCCCTCCACTTT. Protein sequence: CAICRDYNSPLHF.

This chain connects TRBV7-8 to TRBJ2-2, with 10 bases lining up with TRBD1. This CDR3 has 16 residues. Germline V gene sequence: CDR1 SGHVS, CDR2 FQNEAQ. Germline trimming cut 5 bases from V and 2 bases from J; bases unmatched to any gene: 5. The CDR3 sequence: CASSPRQGANTGELFF. DNA of the CDR3: TGTGCCAGCAGCCCGCGACAGGGGGCAAACACCGGGGAGCTGTTTTTT.